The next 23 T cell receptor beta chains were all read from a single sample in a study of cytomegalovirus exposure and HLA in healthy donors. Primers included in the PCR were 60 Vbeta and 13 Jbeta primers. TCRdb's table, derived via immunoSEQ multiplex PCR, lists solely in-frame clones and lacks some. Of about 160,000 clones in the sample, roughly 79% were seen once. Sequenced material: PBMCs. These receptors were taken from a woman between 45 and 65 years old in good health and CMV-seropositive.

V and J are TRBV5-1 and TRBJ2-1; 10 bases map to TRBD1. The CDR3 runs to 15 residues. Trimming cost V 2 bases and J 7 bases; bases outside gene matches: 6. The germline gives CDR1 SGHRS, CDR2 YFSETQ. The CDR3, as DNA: TGCGCCAGCAGCTTTCCGGGACAGGGGCCTAATGAGCAGTTCTTC. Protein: CASSFPGQGPNEQFF.

The CDR3 spells CASRGGGVYNEQFF. CDR3 nucleotide sequence: TGTGCCAGTAGGGGCGGGGGCGTTTACAATGAGCAGTTCTTC. The chain is built from TRBV19 and TRBJ2-1; TRBD2 might be the D (7 bases). The V end lost 6 bases, the J end lost 4 bases, and 13 bases lay between the germline ends. This CDR3 has 14 residues. The germline CDR1 and CDR2 sequences are LNHDA and SQIVND (reference sequence).

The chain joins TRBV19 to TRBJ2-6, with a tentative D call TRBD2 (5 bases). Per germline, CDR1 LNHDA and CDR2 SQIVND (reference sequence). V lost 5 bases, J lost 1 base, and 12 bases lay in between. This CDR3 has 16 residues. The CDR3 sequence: CASSPRRGSGANVLTF. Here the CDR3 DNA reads TGTGCCAGTAGTCCCCGCCGGGGATCTGGGGCCAACGTCCTGACTTTC.

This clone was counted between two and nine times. CDR3 nucleotide sequence: TGTGCCAGCAGCTTCGACAGCTATGGCTACACCTTC. As protein: CASSFDSYGYTF. The rearrangement uses TRBV5-4 and TRBJ1-2; D is perhaps TRBD1 (5 bases). The V gene lost 2 bases and the J gene lost 4 bases, with 6 bases spanning the gap. Germline V lookup: CDR1 SGHNT, CDR2 YYREEE (reference sequence). The CDR3 has 12 residues. The full variable domain, rest sourced from reference TRBV5-4 and TRBJ1-2, is ETGVTQSPTHLIKTRGQQVTLRCSSQSGHNTVSWYQQALGQGPQFIFQYYREEENGRGNFPPRFSGLQFPNYSSELNVNALELDDSALYLCASSFDSYGYTFGSGTRLTVV.

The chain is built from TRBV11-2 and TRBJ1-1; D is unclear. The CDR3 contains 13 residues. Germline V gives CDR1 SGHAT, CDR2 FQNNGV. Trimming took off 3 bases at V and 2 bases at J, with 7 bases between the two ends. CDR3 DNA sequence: TGTGCCAGCAGCTTCACAGACAACACTGAAGCTTTCTTT. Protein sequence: CASSFTDNTEAFF. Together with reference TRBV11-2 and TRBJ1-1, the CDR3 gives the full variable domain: EAGVAQSPRYKIIEKRQSVAFWCNPISGHATLYWYQQILGQGPKLLIQFQNNGVVDDSQLPKDRFSAERLKGVDSTLKIQPAKLEDSAVYLCASSFTDNTEAFFGQGTRLTVV.

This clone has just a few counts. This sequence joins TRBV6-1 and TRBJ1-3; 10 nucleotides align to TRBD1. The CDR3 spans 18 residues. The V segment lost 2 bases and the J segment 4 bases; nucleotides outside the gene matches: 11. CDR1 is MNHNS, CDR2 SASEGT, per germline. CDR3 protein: CASSELYWGQGTGNTIYF. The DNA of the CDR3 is TGTGCCAGCAGTGAACTGTATTGGGGACAGGGGACCGGAAACACCATATATTTT.

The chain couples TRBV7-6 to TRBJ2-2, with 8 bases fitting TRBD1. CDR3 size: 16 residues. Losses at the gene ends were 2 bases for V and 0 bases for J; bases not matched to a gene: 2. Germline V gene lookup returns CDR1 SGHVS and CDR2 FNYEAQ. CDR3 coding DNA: TGTGCCAGCAGCTTAACGACAGGGGCGAACACCGGGGAGCTGTTTTTT. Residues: CASSLTTGANTGELFF. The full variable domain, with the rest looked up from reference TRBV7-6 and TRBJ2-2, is GAGVSQSPRYKVTKRGQDVALRCDPISGHVSLYWYRQALGQGPEFLTYFNYEAQQDKSGLPNDRFSAERPEGSISTLTIQRTEQRDSAMYRCASSLTTGANTGELFFGEGSRLTVL.

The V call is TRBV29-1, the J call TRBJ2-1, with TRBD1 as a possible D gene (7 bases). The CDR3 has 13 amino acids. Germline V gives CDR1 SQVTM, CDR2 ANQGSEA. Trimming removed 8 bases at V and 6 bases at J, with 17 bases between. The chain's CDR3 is CSSQGEETNEQFF. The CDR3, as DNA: TGCAGCTCCCAGGGGGAGGAAACCAATGAGCAGTTCTTC.

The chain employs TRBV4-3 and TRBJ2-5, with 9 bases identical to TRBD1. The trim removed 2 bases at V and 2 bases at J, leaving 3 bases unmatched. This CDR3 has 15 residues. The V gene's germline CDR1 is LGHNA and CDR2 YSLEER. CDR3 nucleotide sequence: TGCGCCAGCAGCCAAAAGACAGGGGGACAAGAGACCCAGTACTTC. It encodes CASSQKTGGQETQYF.

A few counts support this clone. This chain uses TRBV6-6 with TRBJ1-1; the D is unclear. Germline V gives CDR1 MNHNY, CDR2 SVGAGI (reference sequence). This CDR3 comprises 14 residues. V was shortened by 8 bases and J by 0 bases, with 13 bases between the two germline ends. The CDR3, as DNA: TGTGCCAGCCGTGCGTCGGAGGTGAACACTGAAGCTTTCTTT. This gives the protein CASRASEVNTEAFF.

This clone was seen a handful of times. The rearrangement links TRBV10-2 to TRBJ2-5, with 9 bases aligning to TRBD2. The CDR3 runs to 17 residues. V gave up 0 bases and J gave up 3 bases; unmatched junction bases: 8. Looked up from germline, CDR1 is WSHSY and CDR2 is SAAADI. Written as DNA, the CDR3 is TGCGCCAGCAGTGAGTCAGCGGGGGGTTATAACAAAGAGACCCAGTACTTC. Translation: CASSESAGGYNKETQYF.

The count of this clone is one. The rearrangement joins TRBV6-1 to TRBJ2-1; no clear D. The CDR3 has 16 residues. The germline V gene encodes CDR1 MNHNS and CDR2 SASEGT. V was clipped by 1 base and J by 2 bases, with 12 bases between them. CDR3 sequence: CASSEVTPRTYNEQFF. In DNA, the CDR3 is TGTGCCAGCAGTGAAGTGACACCGCGTACCTACAATGAGCAGTTCTTC.

The CDR3 DNA reads as TGTGCCAGCAGTGAGCGGCAGAGCGAAAAACTGTTTTTT. Translation: CASSERQSEKLFF. V usage is TRBV2 and J usage is TRBJ1-4, with D unclear. Looked up from germline, CDR1 is SNHLY and CDR2 is FYNNEI. This CDR3 has 13 amino acids. The V gene lost 3 bases and the J gene lost 8 bases, with 10 bases spanning the gap. Full variable domain (remainder filled in from reference TRBV2 and TRBJ1-4): EPEVTQTPSHQVTQMGQEVILRCVPISNHLYFYWYRQILGQKVEFLVSFYNNEISEKSEIFDDQFSVERPDGSNFTLKIRSTKLEDSAMYFCASSERQSEKLFFGSGTQLSVL.

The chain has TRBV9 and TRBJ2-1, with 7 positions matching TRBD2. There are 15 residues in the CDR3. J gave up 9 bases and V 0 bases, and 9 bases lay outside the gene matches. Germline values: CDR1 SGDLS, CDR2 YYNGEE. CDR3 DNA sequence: TGTGCCAGCAGCGTAGCTAAGTGGGAGGGCGGTGAGCAGTTCTTC. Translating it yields CASSVAKWEGGEQFF.

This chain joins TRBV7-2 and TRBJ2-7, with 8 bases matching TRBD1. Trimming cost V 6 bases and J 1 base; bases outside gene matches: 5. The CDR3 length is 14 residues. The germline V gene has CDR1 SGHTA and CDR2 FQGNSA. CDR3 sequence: CASSIGTGSYEQYF. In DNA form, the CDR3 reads TGTGCCAGCAGTATAGGGACAGGATCCTACGAGCAGTACTTC.

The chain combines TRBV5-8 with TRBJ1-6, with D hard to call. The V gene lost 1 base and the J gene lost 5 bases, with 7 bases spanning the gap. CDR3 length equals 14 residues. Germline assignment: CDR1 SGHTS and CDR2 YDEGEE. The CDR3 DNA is TGTGCCAGCAGCTTGACAGTACATAATTCACCCCTCCACTTT. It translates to CASSLTVHNSPLHF.

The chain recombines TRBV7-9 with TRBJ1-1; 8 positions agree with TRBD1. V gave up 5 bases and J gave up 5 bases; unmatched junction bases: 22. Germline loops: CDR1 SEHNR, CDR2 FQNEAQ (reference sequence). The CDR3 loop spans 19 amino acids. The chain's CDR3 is CASSRYGAKDRGLSTEAFF. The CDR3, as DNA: TGTGCCAGCAGCCGATACGGGGCGAAAGACAGGGGATTGAGTACTGAAGCTTTCTTT. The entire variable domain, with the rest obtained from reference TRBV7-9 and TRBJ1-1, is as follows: DTGVSQNPRHKITKRGQNVTFRCDPISEHNRLYWYRQTLGQGPEFLTYFQNEAQLEKSRLLSDRFSAERPKGSFSTLEIQRTEQGDSAMYLCASSRYGAKDRGLSTEAFFGQGTRLTVV.

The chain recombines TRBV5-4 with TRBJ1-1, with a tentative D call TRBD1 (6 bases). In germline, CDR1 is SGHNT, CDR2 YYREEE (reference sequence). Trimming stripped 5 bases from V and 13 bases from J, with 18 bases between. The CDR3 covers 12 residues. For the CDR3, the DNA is TGTGCCAGCAGGCATGACAGGCAGTGGAGTTTCTTT. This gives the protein CASRHDRQWSFF.

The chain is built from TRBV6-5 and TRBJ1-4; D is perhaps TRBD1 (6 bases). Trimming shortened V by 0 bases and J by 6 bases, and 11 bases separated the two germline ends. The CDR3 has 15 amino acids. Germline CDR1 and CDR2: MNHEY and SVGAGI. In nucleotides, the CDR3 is TGTGCCAGCAGTTACTCCTACAGGGTTGATGAAAAACTGTTTTTT. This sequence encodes CASSYSYRVDEKLFF.

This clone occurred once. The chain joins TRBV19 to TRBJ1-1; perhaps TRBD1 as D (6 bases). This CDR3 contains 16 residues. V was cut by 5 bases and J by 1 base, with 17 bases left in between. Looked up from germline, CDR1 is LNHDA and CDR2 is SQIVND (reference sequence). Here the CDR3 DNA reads TGTGCCAGTAGTCCCCGAACCGACAGGAGGAACACTGAAGCTTTCTTT. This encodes CASSPRTDRRNTEAFF.

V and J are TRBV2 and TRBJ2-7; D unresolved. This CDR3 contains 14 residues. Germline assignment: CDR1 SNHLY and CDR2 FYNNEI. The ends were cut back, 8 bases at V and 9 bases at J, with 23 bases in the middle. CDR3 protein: CASQLRSTSFPQYF. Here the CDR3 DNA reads TGTGCCAGCCAACTCCGCTCTACTTCCTTTCCGCAGTACTTC.

The CDR3 sequence: CASSLQGLYEQYF. The CDR3 nucleotides read TGTGCCAGCAGTTTACAGGGACTCTACGAGCAGTACTTC. The chain combines TRBV28 with TRBJ2-7, with D possibly being TRBD2 (6 bases). V shed 2 bases and J shed 3 bases, with 8 bases lying between them. Germline loops: CDR1 MDHEN, CDR2 SYDVKM. The CDR3 runs 13 residues.

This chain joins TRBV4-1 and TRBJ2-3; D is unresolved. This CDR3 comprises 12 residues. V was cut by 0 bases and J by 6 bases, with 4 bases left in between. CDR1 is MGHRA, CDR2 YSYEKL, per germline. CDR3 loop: CASSQERDTQYF. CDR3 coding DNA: TGCGCCAGCAGCCAAGAGAGGGATACGCAGTATTTT.